A single sample gave rise to the 29 T cell receptor beta chains below, sequenced in a study of shared T cell receptors in the human thymus (dated by TCRdb to the early 2020s). Libraries were made using the immunoSEQ multiplex PCR assay. The clones in this table, taken by TCRdb from immuneACCESS, are in-frame only. Not every clone is retained; where verified, under half of the shortfall comes from an unresolved V gene, and the cause of the rest is unknown. The sample contains over 450,000 clones, roughly 74% of them found a single time. Roughly 0.013% of the sample goes to the ten largest clones. These data were also filed under a second study, of human thymus T cells.

Source material: thymocytes. The receptors were sampled from a boy under two years old with a congenital heart defect. Donor details come from another sample of the same person, matched by shared clones.

This clone was detected only once. The chain combines TRBV28 with TRBJ1-1; D might be TRBD1 (6 bases). Germline V gives CDR1 MDHEN, CDR2 SYDVKM. This CDR3 is built from 20 residues. V was clipped by 0 bases and J by 0 bases, with 23 bases between them. The CDR3 sequence: CASSLCGPGVNNPLNTEAFF. CDR3 coding DNA: TGTGCCAGCAGTTTATGCGGCCCAGGGGTTAACAACCCCCTGAACACTGAAGCTTTCTTT.

This chain connects TRBV27 to TRBJ2-5; weak D call: TRBD1 (6 bases). CDR3 length: 12 amino acids. Deletions cut 4 bases from V and 7 bases from J, with 10 bases between. Germline V gene sequence: CDR1 MNHEY, CDR2 SMNVEV (reference sequence). Here the CDR3 DNA reads TGTGCCAGCAGTTCACCCAGGGGGACCCAGTACTTC. Its translation is CASSSPRGTQYF.

The chain employs TRBV6-4 and TRBJ2-3; D is uncertain. The germline V gene encodes CDR1 MRHNA and CDR2 SNTAGT. The CDR3 covers 14 residues. V was pared by 4 bases and J by 4 bases, with 12 bases between. As DNA, the CDR3 is TGTGCCAGCAGTGTGCAGGTCCCCCCAGATACGCAGTATTTT. Protein sequence: CASSVQVPPDTQYF.

V and J are TRBV27 and TRBJ1-2; D is perhaps TRBD1 (5 bases). Trimming removed 5 bases at V and 4 bases at J, with 17 bases between. Germline V CDR1 and CDR2: MNHEY, SMNVEV (reference sequence). This CDR3 comprises 15 residues. CDR3 region: CASSDKGMSSYGYTF. CDR3 nucleotides: TGTGCCAGCAGTGATAAGGGGATGTCGAGCTATGGCTACACCTTC.

This clone was counted a few times. The chain combines TRBV15 with TRBJ2-1; 10 bases line up with TRBD2. Germline V gene data show CDR1 as LNHNV and CDR2 as YYDKDF (reference sequence). This CDR3 has 17 residues. After removal of 4 bases from V and 9 bases from J, the junction contained 15 bases not matched to a gene. CDR3 DNA sequence: TGTGCCACCAGCACGCCTCCGGGGCTAGCGGGAGCGTTTGAGCAGTTCTTC. This gives the protein CATSTPPGLAGAFEQFF.

The chain combines TRBV7-6 with TRBJ1-4; the match to TRBD1 covers 9 bases. From germline, CDR1 is SGHVS and CDR2 FNYEAQ. V lost 5 bases, J lost 5 bases, and 6 bases stayed unmatched. The CDR3 is 15 amino acids. The CDR3 is CASSQAGTGNEKLFF. The CDR3 coding sequence is TGTGCCAGCAGCCAAGCCGGGACAGGGAATGAAAAACTGTTTTTT.

V is TRBV5-1 and J is TRBJ1-1, with 9 positions matching TRBD1. Trimming cost V 3 bases and J 5 bases; bases outside gene matches: 5. The CDR3 covers 14 residues. Germline CDR1 and CDR2: SGHRS and YFSETQ. CDR3: CASSSRDRETEAFF. CDR3 sequence (DNA): TGCGCCAGCAGCTCCCGGGACAGGGAAACTGAAGCTTTCTTT.

J is TRBJ2-3 and V is TRBV7-9, with 9 bases aligning to TRBD1. The CDR3 extends over 15 amino acids. Germline loops: CDR1 SEHNR, CDR2 FQNEAQ (reference sequence). Losses at the gene ends were 2 bases for V and 14 bases for J; bases not matched to a gene: 14. The CDR3 DNA is TGTGCCAGCAGCTTAACCCGGGGACAGGGACCGGTGTGGTATTTT. The encoded protein is CASSLTRGQGPVWYF.

The genes are TRBV30 and TRBJ2-2; D is unresolved. V lost 0 bases and J 1 base, leaving 6 bases between the germline ends. CDR1 and CDR2 from the germline V gene are GTSNPN and SVGIG (reference sequence). The CDR3 covers 14 residues. CDR3 in DNA: TGTGCCTGGAGTGTACGACAGAACACCGGGGAGCTGTTTTTT. Translation: CAWSVRQNTGELFF. Based on the CDR3 plus reference TRBV30 and TRBJ2-2, the full variable domain is SQTIHQWPATLVQPVGSPLSLECTVEGTSNPNLYWYRQAAGRGLQLLFYSVGIGQISSEVPQNLSASRPQDRQFILSSKKLLLSDSGFYLCAWSVRQNTGELFFGEGSRLTVL.

CDR3 sequence: CASSGPTGIACNEQFF. DNA of the CDR3: TGTGCCAGCAGCGGCCCGACAGGGATCGCTTGCAATGAGCAGTTCTTC. The chain employs TRBV14 and TRBJ2-1; 7 nucleotides line up with TRBD1. The CDR3 loop spans 16 amino acids. Germline CDR1 is SGHDN and CDR2 is FVKESK. Trimming removed 5 bases from V and 6 bases from J; junction bases left unmatched: 13.

The chain couples TRBV29-1 to TRBJ2-7, with 9 bases identical to TRBD1. Losses at the gene ends were 7 bases for V and 1 base for J; bases not matched to a gene: 5. CDR1 and CDR2 from the germline V gene are SQVTM and ANQGSEA. The CDR3 loop spans 13 amino acids. The CDR3 is CSGGQGLSYEQYF. For the CDR3, the DNA is TGCAGCGGGGGACAGGGACTTTCCTACGAGCAGTACTTC.

This clone was found once. V usage is TRBV4-1 and J usage is TRBJ2-1; TRBD2 aligns across 10 bases. The CDR3 extends over 19 amino acids. With 4 bases clipped from V and 6 bases from J, the junction kept 18 bases outside the gene matches. The germline gives CDR1 MGHRA, CDR2 YSYEKL. CDR3 loop: CASSPGTSGAPPRSNEQFF. The CDR3 nucleotides read TGCGCCAGCAGCCCAGGCACTAGCGGGGCCCCCCCTCGGAGCAATGAGCAGTTCTTC.

The rearrangement uses TRBV7-7 and TRBJ2-7; D is undetermined. The germline CDR1 and CDR2 sequences are SSHAT and FNYEAQ (reference sequence). This CDR3 comprises 12 residues. V lost 7 bases and J 2 bases, leaving 9 bases between the germline ends. The CDR3 DNA sequence: TGTGCCAGCAACGAACAACCCTACGAGCAGTACTTC. As protein: CASNEQPYEQYF. The whole variable domain, filled in from reference TRBV7-7 and TRBJ2-7, reads GAGVSQSPRYKVTKRGQDVTLRCDPISSHATLYWYQQALGQGPEFLTYFNYEAQPDKSGLPSDRFSAERPEGSISTLTIQRTEQRDSAMYRCASNEQPYEQYFGPGTRLTVT.

This chain connects TRBV4-3 to TRBJ2-1; 8 bases are shared with TRBD2. After removal of 2 bases from V and 4 bases from J, the junction contained 4 bases not matched to a gene. From germline, CDR1 is LGHNA and CDR2 YSLEER. The CDR3 is 15 amino acids. The CDR3 spells CASSQRLAFYNEQFF. The CDR3 nucleotides read TGCGCCAGCAGCCAAAGACTAGCGTTTTACAATGAGCAGTTCTTC.

This chain connects TRBV7-2 to TRBJ1-3, with no clear D. The V gene's germline CDR1 is SGHTA and CDR2 FQGNSA. CDR3 length equals 16 residues. Trimming cost V 4 bases and J 0 bases, with 13 bases left between them. CDR3 DNA: TGTGCCAGCAGCTCGCCACAGCCCGTCTCTGGAAACACCATATATTTT. As protein: CASSSPQPVSGNTIYF.

The rearrangement uses TRBV15 and TRBJ2-5, with 7 bases aligning to TRBD1. The junction had 11 bases not matched to a gene; V was cut back by 2 bases and J by 5 bases. Germline lookup yields CDR1 LNHNV and CDR2 YYDKDF (reference sequence). This CDR3 region has 16 residues. The CDR3 loop is CATSRPPTGRGETQYF. The CDR3 DNA reads TGTGCCACCAGCAGACCCCCGACAGGGCGCGGGGAGACCCAGTACTTC.

The chain uses TRBV27 and TRBJ2-7, with TRBD2 as a possible D gene (6 bases). Germline V CDR1 and CDR2: MNHEY, SMNVEV (reference sequence). The ends were cut back, 1 base at V and 3 bases at J, with 19 bases in the middle. The CDR3 contains 17 residues. The CDR3 coding sequence is TGTGCCAGCAGTTTATGCGGGAACCTAGCGCTCTGCTACGAGCAGTACTTC. Translated, it gives CASSLCGNLALCYEQYF.

This chain connects TRBV4-1 to TRBJ2-1; TRBD2 matches 13 bases. The CDR3 consists of 21 residues. Per germline, CDR1 MGHRA and CDR2 YSYEKL. The trim removed 4 bases at V and 0 bases at J, leaving 15 bases unmatched. This chain's CDR3 is CASSPTLRTSGSPNSYNEQFF. The CDR3 DNA reads as TGCGCCAGCAGCCCCACCCTCAGGACTAGCGGGAGCCCGAACTCCTACAATGAGCAGTTCTTC.

The chain is built from TRBV4-3 and TRBJ2-1; D unclear. V lost 2 bases, J lost 2 bases, and 13 bases lay in between. Germline V CDR1 and CDR2: LGHNA, YSLEER. CDR3 length: 16 amino acids. The CDR3 reads CASSQLHRYPYNEQFF. In nucleotides, the CDR3 is TGCGCCAGCAGCCAACTACACAGATACCCCTACAATGAGCAGTTCTTC.

This clone was picked up one time. This chain joins TRBV4-2 and TRBJ2-7, with D perhaps TRBD2 (5 bases). The germline V gene has CDR1 LGHNA and CDR2 YNFKEQ. The CDR3 consists of 13 residues. The germline V and J ends were trimmed by 4 bases and 7 bases, with 14 bases remaining between them. The CDR3 coding sequence is TGTGCCAGCAGCCCATACCTTCCGGGAGAGCAGTACTTC. Residues: CASSPYLPGEQYF.

The rearrangement links TRBV30 to TRBJ1-2, with TRBD1 identical over 7 bases. Germline assignment: CDR1 GTSNPN and CDR2 SVGIG (reference sequence). V lost 5 bases and J lost 5; bases outside the gene matches: 14. The CDR3 covers 15 residues. As DNA, the CDR3 is TGTGCCTGGGGGAAGGACAGGAACAGAATTTATGGCTACACCTTC. It encodes CAWGKDRNRIYGYTF.

This chain connects TRBV6-1 to TRBJ2-3; 7 nucleotides align to TRBD1. The CDR3 is made up of 16 amino acids. Germline CDR1 is MNHNS and CDR2 is SASEGT. After removal of 4 bases from V and 0 bases from J, the junction contained 7 bases not matched to a gene. CDR3 in amino acids: CASSAAGTVSTDTQYF. CDR3 DNA: TGTGCCAGCAGTGCCGCCGGGACAGTCAGCACAGATACGCAGTATTTT.

The chain uses TRBV30 and TRBJ2-1, with 16 bases matching TRBD2. This CDR3 has 17 amino acids. V dropped 4 bases and J dropped 2; count of bases not matched to a gene: 5. Germline V gene lookup returns CDR1 GTSNPN and CDR2 SVGIG (reference sequence). CDR3 region: CAWITGTSGRAYNEQFF. CDR3 in DNA: TGTGCCTGGATTACCGGGACTAGCGGGAGGGCCTACAATGAGCAGTTCTTC.

The gene calls are TRBV30 and TRBJ1-1, with TRBD1 as a possible D gene (5 bases). The CDR3 totals 14 residues. V was trimmed by 3 bases and J by 3 bases, leaving 14 bases between them. Germline loops: CDR1 GTSNPN, CDR2 SVGIG (reference sequence). CDR3 amino acids: CAWRSRVGDTEAFF. In DNA form, the CDR3 reads TGTGCCTGGAGGAGTCGAGTAGGGGACACTGAAGCTTTCTTT.

The CDR3 nucleotides read TGTGCCAGCAGCTCGATGCCTGGGGCAGGGGACGGGGAGCAGTACTTC. Translated: CASSSMPGAGDGEQYF. The chain has TRBV7-3 and TRBJ2-7, with a tentative D call TRBD1 (6 bases). The CDR3 is made up of 16 amino acids. Trimming took off 4 bases at V and 7 bases at J, with 23 bases between the two ends. Looked up from germline, CDR1 is SGHTA and CDR2 is FQGTGA.

This sequence joins TRBV14 and TRBJ2-7; 8 nucleotides match TRBD2. CDR1 and CDR2 from the germline V gene are SGHDN and FVKESK. V lost 4 bases to trimming and J lost 2 bases; unmatched junction nucleotides: 7. The CDR3 sequence is 15 residues long. The DNA of the CDR3 is TGTGCCAGCAGCCCCCGGACTAGCTGGCCCTACGAGCAGTACTTC. Translating it yields CASSPRTSWPYEQYF.

This rearrangement joins TRBV25-1 to TRBJ2-5; 7 nucleotides agree with TRBD2. V was pared by 2 bases and J by 8 bases, with 14 bases of the junction left unmatched. CDR1 and CDR2 (germline): MGHDK, SYGVNS. The CDR3 totals 16 residues. The CDR3 bases are TGTGCCAGCAGTGAAGCCGAGGGCGGGGGTGTTGATACCCAGTACTTC. Protein product: CASSEAEGGGVDTQYF. The entire variable domain, with the rest obtained from reference TRBV25-1 and TRBJ2-5, is as follows: EADIYQTPRYLVIGTGKKITLECSQTMGHDKMYWYQQDPGMELHLIHYSYGVNSTEKGDLSSESTVSRIRTEHFPLTLESARPSHTSQYLCASSEAEGGGVDTQYFGPGTRLLVL.

This chain joins TRBV5-1 and TRBJ1-2, with 10 bases lining up with TRBD1. Germline V CDR1 and CDR2: SGHRS, YFSETQ. CDR3 size: 15 residues. With 0 bases clipped from V and 3 bases from J, the junction kept 2 bases outside the gene matches. CDR3 protein: CASSLEGTGDYGYTF. As DNA, the CDR3 is TGCGCCAGCAGCTTGGAGGGGACAGGGGACTATGGCTACACCTTC.

V gene TRBV2 combines with J gene TRBJ2-1; tentatively, D is TRBD1 (6 bases). Germline V lookup: CDR1 SNHLY, CDR2 FYNNEI. CDR3 size: 15 residues. V lost 5 bases to trimming and J lost 7 bases, with 18 bases between them. This chain's CDR3 is CASSLDPGEWNEQFF. CDR3 DNA sequence: TGTGCCAGCAGTCTGGACCCAGGGGAGTGGAATGAGCAGTTCTTC.